This T cell receptor beta chain was sequenced during a study of radiotherapy plus CTLA-4 blockade in lung cancer. Overall study: Around 20% of enrolled patients responded objectively, and more than 25% had disease control. Study-wide results and caveats: Early shifts in blood T cell clones, with interferon-beta, reportedly predicted response best. In blood, TCR clones derived from the tumor expanded after radiotherapy plus ipilimumab.

Germline assignment: CDR1 SGHTA and CDR2 FQGNSA. V was pared by 5 bases and J by 1 base, with 7 bases of the junction left unmatched. This CDR3 spans 15 amino acids. Here immunoSEQ multiplex PCR was the method, and the copy in TCRdb shows in-frame clones only, minus some. Among some 110,000 clones listed, about 77% were seen once. In regard to this clone: What it binds is unknown.

Each patient with chemo-refractory metastatic non-small-cell lung cancer was treated with focal radiation plus CTLA-4 blockade using ipilimumab. The genes are TRBV7-2 and TRBJ2-5; 7 bases map to TRBD2. The source is a human donor with non-small cell lung cancer who had a partial response to radiotherapy plus ipilimumab. This specimen was peripheral blood, taken from a patient treated with radiotherapy plus ipilimumab. CDR3 DNA sequence: TGTGCCAGCAGCCGGGAGAGGACTAGCCAAGAGACCCAGTACTTC. Translation: CASSRERTSQETQYF.